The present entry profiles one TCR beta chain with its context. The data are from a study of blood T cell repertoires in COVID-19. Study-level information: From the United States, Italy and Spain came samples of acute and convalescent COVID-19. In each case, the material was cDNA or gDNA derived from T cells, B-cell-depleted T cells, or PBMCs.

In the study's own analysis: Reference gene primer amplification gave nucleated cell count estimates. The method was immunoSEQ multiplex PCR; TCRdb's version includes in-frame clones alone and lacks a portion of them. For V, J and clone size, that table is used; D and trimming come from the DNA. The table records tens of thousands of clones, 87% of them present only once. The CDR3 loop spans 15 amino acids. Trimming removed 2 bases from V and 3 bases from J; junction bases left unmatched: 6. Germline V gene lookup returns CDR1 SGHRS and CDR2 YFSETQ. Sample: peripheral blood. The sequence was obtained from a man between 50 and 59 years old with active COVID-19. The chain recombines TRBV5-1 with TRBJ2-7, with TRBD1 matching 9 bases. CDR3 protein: CASSFLPGQGYEQYF. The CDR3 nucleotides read TGCGCCAGCAGCTTCTTACCGGGACAGGGCTACGAGCAGTACTTC.